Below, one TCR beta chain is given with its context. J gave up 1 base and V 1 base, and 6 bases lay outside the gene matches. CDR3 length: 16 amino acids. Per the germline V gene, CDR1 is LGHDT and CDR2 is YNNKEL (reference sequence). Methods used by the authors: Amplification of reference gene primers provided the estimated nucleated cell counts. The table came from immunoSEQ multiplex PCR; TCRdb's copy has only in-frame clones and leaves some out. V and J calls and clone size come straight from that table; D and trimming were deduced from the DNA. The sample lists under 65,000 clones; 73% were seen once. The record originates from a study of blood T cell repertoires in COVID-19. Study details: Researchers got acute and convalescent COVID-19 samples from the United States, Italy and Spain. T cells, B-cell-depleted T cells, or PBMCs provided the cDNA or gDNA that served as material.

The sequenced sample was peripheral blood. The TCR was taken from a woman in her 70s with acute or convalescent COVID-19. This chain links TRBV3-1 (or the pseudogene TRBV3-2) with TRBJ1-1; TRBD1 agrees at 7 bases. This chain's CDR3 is CASSQGWDRPNTEAFF. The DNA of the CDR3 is TGTGCCAGCAGCCAAGGTTGGGACAGACCGAACACTGAAGCTTTCTTT.